This TCR beta chain was observed in a study of T cell responses to AZD1222 COVID-19 vaccine. Study-wide results and limits: Spike-specific TCR breadth and depth grew following two AZD1222 doses. Seropositivity was recorded at baseline in only 6 or 7 AZD1222 recipients.

Germline V gene sequence: CDR1 LGHDT, CDR2 YNNKEL (reference sequence). Trimming at V came to 5 bases and at J to 14 bases, leaving 8 bases not matched to a gene. The CDR3 spans 11 residues. Measured with immunoSEQ multiplex PCR; TCRdb has only the in-frame clones, and not every one. This sample has 150,000 to 200,000 clones, with about nine tenths found just once. Worth noting for this clone: The target antigen is unknown.

This TCR derives from an adult who received the AZD1222 COVID-19 vaccine. Sequenced here: peripheral blood, sampled 28 days after the second AZD1222 dose. The chain is built from TRBV3-1 (or the pseudogene TRBV3-2) and TRBJ1-2; TRBD1 matches at 7 bases. CDR3 region: CASSVGTEVTF. The CDR3 DNA follows: TGTGCCAGCAGCGTCGGGACAGAGGTGACCTTC.